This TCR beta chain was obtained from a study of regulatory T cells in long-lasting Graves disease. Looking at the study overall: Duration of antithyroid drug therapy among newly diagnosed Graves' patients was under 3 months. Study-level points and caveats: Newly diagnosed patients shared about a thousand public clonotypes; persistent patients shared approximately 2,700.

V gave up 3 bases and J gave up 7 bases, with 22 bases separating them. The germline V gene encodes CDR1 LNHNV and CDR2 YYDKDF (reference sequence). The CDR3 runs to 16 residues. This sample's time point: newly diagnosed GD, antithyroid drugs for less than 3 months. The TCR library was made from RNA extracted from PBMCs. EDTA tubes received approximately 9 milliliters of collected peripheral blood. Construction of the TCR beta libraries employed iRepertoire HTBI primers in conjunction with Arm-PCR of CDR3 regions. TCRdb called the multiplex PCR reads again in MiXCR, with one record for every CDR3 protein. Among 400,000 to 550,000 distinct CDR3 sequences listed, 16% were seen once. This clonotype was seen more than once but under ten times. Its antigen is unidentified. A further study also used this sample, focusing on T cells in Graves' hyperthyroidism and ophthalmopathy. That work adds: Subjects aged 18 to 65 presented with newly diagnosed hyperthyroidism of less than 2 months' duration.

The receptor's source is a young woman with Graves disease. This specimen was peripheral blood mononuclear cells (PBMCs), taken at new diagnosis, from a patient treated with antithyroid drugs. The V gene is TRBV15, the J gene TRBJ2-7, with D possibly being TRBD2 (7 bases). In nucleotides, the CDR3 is TGTGCCACCAGCAGTCCTGCGGGGCGGGAGAGGGGGGAGCAGTACTTC. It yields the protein CATSSPAGRERGEQYF.